The 15 T cell receptor beta chains below were found in one sample sequenced in a study of T cell responses to AZD1222 COVID-19 vaccine. Sequencing used immunoSEQ multiplex PCR; TCRdb keeps in-frame clones, though not all of them. This table has roughly 120,000 clones, 94% appearing once. The input for sequencing was peripheral blood, taken 28 days after the second AZD1222 dose. The source of these receptors is an adult who received the AZD1222 COVID-19 vaccine.

The rearrangement joins TRBV5-1 to TRBJ2-7; D possibly matches TRBD1 or TRBD2 (6 bases each). The germline gives CDR1 SGHRS, CDR2 YFSETQ. This CDR3 region has 15 residues. V was pared by 4 bases and J by 5 bases, with 19 bases between. CDR3 DNA sequence: TGCGCCAGCAGCCCCCAAGGGGGGTCTTTCGACGAGCAGTACTTC. It translates to CASSPQGGSFDEQYF.

The chain employs TRBV27 and TRBJ1-1; no reliable D call. The CDR3 spans 14 residues. Germline CDR1 reads MNHEY; CDR2 reads SMNVEV (reference sequence). V was cut by 3 bases and J by 1 base, with 9 bases left in between. The CDR3 DNA reads TGTGCCAGCAGTTTCAACAAGGGGAACACTGAAGCTTTCTTT. Translation: CASSFNKGNTEAFF.

The J gene is TRBJ1-2, the V gene TRBV7-8; no definite D call. CDR1 SGHVS and CDR2 FQNEAQ come from the germline V gene. The length of the CDR3 is 12 residues. Trimming took off 10 bases at V and 6 bases at J, with 15 bases between the two ends. The CDR3 protein is CAIQHPIDGYTF. DNA for the CDR3: TGTGCCATACAGCATCCTATTGATGGCTACACCTTC.

The chain joins TRBV6-5 to TRBJ1-2, with D maybe TRBD1 (6 bases). Between the trimmed V and J ends, which lost 6 bases and 0 bases, there was a span of 11 bases. This CDR3 spans 14 amino acids. Looked up from germline, CDR1 is MNHEY and CDR2 is SVGAGI. In DNA form, the CDR3 reads TGTGCCAGCAGCGCAGGGACAACTAACTATGGCTACACCTTC. Amino acids: CASSAGTTNYGYTF.

Details on this clone: Germline and junction disagree at one end, which may indicate a read error. The chain uses TRBV27 and TRBJ2-7; D is ambiguous. The CDR3 extends over 14 amino acids. CDR1 and CDR2 (germline): MNHEY, SMNVEV (reference sequence). DNA of the CDR3: TGTGCCAGCAGTCTATCGGCTCACCCGGGTGAGCAGTACTTC. This translates into CASSLSAHPGEQYF.

The chain links TRBV5-1 to TRBJ1-1; D ambiguous. Per the germline V gene, CDR1 is SGHRS and CDR2 is YFSETQ. Trimming left V 6 bases short and J 1 base short, with 10 bases between. The CDR3 covers 13 residues. The CDR3 region has the DNA TGCGCCAGCAACCCACCCGGGAACACTGAAGCTTTCTTT. It codes for CASNPPGNTEAFF.

V usage is TRBV5-1 and J usage is TRBJ1-2; maybe TRBD1 (6 bases). This CDR3 is 14 amino acids long. V was shortened by 5 bases and J by 4 bases, with 15 bases between the two germline ends. Germline V gives CDR1 SGHRS, CDR2 YFSETQ. DNA for the CDR3: TGCGCCAGCAGTTGGGACACAACCTCCTATGGCTACACCTTC. It translates to CASSWDTTSYGYTF. Using reference TRBV5-1 and TRBJ1-2 for the parts outside the CDR3, the full variable domain is KAGVTQTPRYLIKTRGQQVTLSCSPISGHRSVSWYQQTPGQGLQFLFEYFSETQRNKGNFPGRFSGRQFSNSRSEMNVSTLELGDSALYLCASSWDTTSYGYTFGSGTRLTVV.

The chain combines TRBV7-9 with TRBJ1-6, with no clear D. Germline CDR1 is SEHNR and CDR2 is FQNEAQ (reference sequence). This CDR3 region has 14 residues. V lost 1 base and J lost 10, with 11 bases in between. In DNA, the CDR3 is TGTGCCAGCAGCTTAGGCAAGAGGGAATCACCCCTCCACTTT. The encoded protein is CASSLGKRESPLHF.

The gene calls are TRBV4-2 and TRBJ1-1; D is uncertain. Germline values: CDR1 LGHNA, CDR2 YNFKEQ. CDR3 length: 17 amino acids. V was pared by 0 bases and J by 5 bases, with 19 bases between. The CDR3 DNA follows: TGTGCCAGCAGCCAAGATGTAGGAGGGCCGCGAAAAACTGAAGCTTTCTTT. This encodes CASSQDVGGPRKTEAFF.

The rearrangement joins TRBV4-1 to TRBJ2-3; D is unclear. This CDR3 is 15 amino acids long. The germline V gene encodes CDR1 MGHRA and CDR2 YSYEKL. The V and J ends lost 0 bases and 2 bases respectively, with 9 bases between them. DNA of the CDR3: TGCGCCAGCAGCCAAGAATCAGCGCCCACAGATACGCAGTATTTT. It translates to CASSQESAPTDTQYF.

The gene calls are TRBV10-3 and TRBJ1-4, with D unclear. Trimming pared 10 bases from V and 5 bases from J, leaving 17 bases between. This CDR3 has 14 amino acids. In germline, CDR1 is ENHRY, CDR2 SYGVKD. The chain's CDR3 is CATKLGLTNEKLFF. In DNA form, the CDR3 reads TGTGCCACCAAGTTAGGACTGACGAATGAAAAACTGTTTTTT.

This chain joins TRBV11-2 and TRBJ1-4, with TRBD1 identical over 12 bases. This CDR3 contains 17 residues. Germline assignment: CDR1 SGHAT and CDR2 FQNNGV. Losses at the gene ends were 5 bases for V and 9 bases for J; bases not matched to a gene: 13. CDR3 DNA: TGTGCCAGCAGCCCCGGGACAGGGGGCGCTGGGATCAAAAAACTGTTTTTT. Protein sequence: CASSPGTGGAGIKKLFF. Using reference TRBV11-2 and TRBJ1-4 for the parts outside the CDR3, the full variable domain is EAGVAQSPRYKIIEKRQSVAFWCNPISGHATLYWYQQILGQGPKLLIQFQNNGVVDDSQLPKDRFSAERLKGVDSTLKIQPAKLEDSAVYLCASSPGTGGAGIKKLFFGSGTQLSVL.

The V call is TRBV2, the J call TRBJ1-1; D is unresolved. With 4 bases removed from V and 4 bases from J, the gap between germline ends came to 16 bases. This CDR3 is built from 15 residues. Germline lookup yields CDR1 SNHLY and CDR2 FYNNEI. CDR3 bases: TGTGCCAGCAGTGTAGGAGGATTTGGGTTCACTGAAGCTTTCTTT. Translation: CASSVGGFGFTEAFF.

The rearrangement uses TRBV11-2 and TRBJ1-3; D might be TRBD1 (5 bases). Trimming took 5 bases from V and 7 from J, leaving 18 bases between them. Germline loops: CDR1 SGHAT, CDR2 FQNNGV. The CDR3 loop spans 15 amino acids. The CDR3 region has the DNA TGTGCCAGCAGCCCACCTGCATCAGGGCCGAACACCATATATTTT. Translating it yields CASSPPASGPNTIYF.

The chain is built from TRBV29-1 and TRBJ1-1, with 9 bases fitting TRBD1. The CDR3 contains 13 residues. CDR1 and CDR2 (germline): SQVTM, ANQGSEA. Trimming at V came to 8 bases and at J to 3 bases, leaving 7 bases not matched to a gene. CDR3 loop: CSTHRGQDTEAFF. CDR3 coding DNA: TGCAGCACACACAGGGGGCAGGACACTGAAGCTTTCTTT.